This T cell receptor (beta chain) emerged from a study of blood T cell repertoires in COVID-19. Study at large: COVID-19 samples from acute and convalescent phases originated in the United States, Italy and Spain.

Sequenced by immunoSEQ multiplex PCR; TCRdb stores in-frame clones only, minus some. Of 390,000 or so clones listed, around 92% are singletons. Seattle patients were enrolled during active infection and followed longitudinally. Germline V gene data show CDR1 as MNHEY and CDR2 as SVGAGI. The CDR3 loop spans 16 amino acids. V was clipped by 0 bases and J by 3 bases, with 13 bases between them. Sample: peripheral blood. The sequence was collected from a woman in her 30s with COVID-19, enrolled during active disease. The rearrangement joins TRBV6-5 to TRBJ2-3, with a tentative D call TRBD2 (6 bases). The CDR3 loop is CASSYSGRGRTDTQYF. The CDR3 coding sequence is TGTGCCAGCAGTTACTCGGGTCGGGGGAGGACAGATACGCAGTATTTT.